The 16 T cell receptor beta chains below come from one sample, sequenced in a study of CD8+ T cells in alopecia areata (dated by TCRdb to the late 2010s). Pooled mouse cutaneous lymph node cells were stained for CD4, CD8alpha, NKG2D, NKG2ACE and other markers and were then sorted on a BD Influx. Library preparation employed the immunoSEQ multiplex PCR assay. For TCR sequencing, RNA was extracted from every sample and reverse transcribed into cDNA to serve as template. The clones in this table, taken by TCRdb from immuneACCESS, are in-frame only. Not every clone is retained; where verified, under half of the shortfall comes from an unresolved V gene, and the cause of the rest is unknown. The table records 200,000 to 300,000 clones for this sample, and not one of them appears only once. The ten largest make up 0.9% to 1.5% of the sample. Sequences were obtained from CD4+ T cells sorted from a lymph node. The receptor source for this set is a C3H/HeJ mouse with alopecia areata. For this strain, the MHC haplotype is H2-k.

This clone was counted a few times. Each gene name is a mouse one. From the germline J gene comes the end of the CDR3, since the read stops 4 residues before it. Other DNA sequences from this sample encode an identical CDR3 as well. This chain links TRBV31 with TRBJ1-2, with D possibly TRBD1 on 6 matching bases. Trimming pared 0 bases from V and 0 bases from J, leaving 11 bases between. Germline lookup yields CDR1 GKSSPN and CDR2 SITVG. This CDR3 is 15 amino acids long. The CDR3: CAWSLRGAPNSDYTF. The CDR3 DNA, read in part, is TGTGCCTGGAGTCTGAGGGGGGCTCCAAACTCC.

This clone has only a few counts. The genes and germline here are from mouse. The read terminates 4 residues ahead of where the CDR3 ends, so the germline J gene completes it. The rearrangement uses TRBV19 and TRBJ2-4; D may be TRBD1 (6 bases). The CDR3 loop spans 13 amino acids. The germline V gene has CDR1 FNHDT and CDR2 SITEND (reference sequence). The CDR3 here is CASSIRGGNTLYF. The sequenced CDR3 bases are TGTGCCAGCAGTATCAGGGGCGGGAAC.

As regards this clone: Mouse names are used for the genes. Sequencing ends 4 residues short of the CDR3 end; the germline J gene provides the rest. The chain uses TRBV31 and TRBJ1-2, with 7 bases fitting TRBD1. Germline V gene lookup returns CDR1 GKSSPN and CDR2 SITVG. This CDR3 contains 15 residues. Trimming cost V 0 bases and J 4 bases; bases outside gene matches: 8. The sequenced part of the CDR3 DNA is TGTGCCTGGAGTCTAGGGAGGGGGCGAGGCTCC. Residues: CAWSLGRGRGS. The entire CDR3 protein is CAWSLGRGRGSDYTF.

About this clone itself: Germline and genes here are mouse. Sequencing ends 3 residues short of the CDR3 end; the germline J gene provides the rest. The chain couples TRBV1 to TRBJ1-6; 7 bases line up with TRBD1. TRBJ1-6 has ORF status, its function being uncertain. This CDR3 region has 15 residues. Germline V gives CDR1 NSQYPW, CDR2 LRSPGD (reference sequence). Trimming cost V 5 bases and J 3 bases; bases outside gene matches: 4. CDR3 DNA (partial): TGCACCTGCAGTCCGGGACAGAACTATAATTCGCCC. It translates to CTCSPGQNYNSP. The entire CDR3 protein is CTCSPGQNYNSPLYF.

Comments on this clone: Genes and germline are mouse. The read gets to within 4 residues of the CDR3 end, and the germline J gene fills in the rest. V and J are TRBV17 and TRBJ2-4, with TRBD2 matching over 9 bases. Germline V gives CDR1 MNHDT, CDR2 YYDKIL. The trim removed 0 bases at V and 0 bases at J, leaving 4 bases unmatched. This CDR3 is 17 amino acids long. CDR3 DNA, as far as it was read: TGTGCTAGCAGTAGAGATCTGGGGGGGAATAGTCAAAAC. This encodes CASSRDLGGNSQN. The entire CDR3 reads CASSRDLGGNSQNTLYF.

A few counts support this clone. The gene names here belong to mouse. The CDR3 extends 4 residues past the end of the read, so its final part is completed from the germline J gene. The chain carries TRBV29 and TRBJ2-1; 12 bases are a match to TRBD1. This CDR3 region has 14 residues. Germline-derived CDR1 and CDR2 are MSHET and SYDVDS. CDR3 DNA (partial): TGTGCTAGCACCTGGGACAGGGGGCACGCT. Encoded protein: CASTWDRGHA. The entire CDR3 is CASTWDRGHAEQFF.

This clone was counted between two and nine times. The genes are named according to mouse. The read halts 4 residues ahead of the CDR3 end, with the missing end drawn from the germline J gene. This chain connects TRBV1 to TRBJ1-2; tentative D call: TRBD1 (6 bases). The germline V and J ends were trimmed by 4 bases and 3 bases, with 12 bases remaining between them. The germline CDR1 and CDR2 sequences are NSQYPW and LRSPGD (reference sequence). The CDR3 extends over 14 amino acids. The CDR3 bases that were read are TGCACCTGCAGTGAGAGGGGGGCGGACTCC. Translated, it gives CTCSERGADS. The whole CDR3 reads CTCSERGADSDYTF. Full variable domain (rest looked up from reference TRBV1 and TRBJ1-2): VTLLEQNPRWRLVPRGQAVNLRCILKNSQYPWMSWYQQDLQKQLQWLFTLRSPGDKEVKSLPGADYLATRVTDTELRLQVANMSQGRTLYCTCSERGADSDYTFGSGTRLLVI.

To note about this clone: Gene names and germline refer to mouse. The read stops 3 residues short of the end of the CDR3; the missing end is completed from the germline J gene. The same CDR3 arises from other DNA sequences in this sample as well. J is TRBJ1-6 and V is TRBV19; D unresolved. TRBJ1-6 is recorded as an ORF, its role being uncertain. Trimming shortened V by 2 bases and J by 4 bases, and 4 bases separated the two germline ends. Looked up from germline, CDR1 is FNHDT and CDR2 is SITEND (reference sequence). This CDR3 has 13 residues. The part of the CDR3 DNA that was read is TGTGCCAGCAGTATCCAATATAATTCGCCC. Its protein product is CASSIQYNSP. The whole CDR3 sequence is CASSIQYNSPLYF.

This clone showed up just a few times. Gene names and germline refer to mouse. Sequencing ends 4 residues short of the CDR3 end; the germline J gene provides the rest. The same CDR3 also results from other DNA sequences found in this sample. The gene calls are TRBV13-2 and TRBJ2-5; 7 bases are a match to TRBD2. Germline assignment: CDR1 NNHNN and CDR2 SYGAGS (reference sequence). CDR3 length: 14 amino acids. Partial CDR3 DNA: TGTGCCAGCGGTGATGCCCTGGGGGAAGAC. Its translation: CASGDALGED. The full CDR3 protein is CASGDALGEDTQYF.

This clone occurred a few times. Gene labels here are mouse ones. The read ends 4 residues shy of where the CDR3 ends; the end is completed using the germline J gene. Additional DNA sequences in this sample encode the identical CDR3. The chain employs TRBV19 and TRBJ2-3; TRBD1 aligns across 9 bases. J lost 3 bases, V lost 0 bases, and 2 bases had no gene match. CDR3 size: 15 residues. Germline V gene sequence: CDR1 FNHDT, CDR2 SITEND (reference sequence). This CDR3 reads CASSIDRGRAETLYF. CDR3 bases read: TGTGCCAGCAGTATAGACAGGGGGCGGGCAGAA.

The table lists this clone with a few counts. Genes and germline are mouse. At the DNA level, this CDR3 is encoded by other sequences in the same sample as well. The CDR3 DNA, read in part, is TGTGCCTGGAGTCTTGAGGGGGGCGGCTCC. Protein: CAWSLEGGGS. The whole CDR3 region reads CAWSLEGGGSDYTF. V is TRBV31 and J is TRBJ1-2, with D perhaps matching TRBD1 (6 bases). The read halts 4 residues ahead of the CDR3 end, with the missing end drawn from the germline J gene. V gave up 0 bases and J gave up 4 bases, with 12 bases separating them. Germline loops: CDR1 GKSSPN, CDR2 SITVG. The CDR3 runs to 14 residues. The variable domain in full, with the rest retrieved from reference TRBV31 and TRBJ1-2, is AQTIHQWPVAEIKAVGSPLSLGCTIKGKSSPNLYWYWQATGGTLQQLFYSITVGQVESVVQLNLSASRPKDDQFILSTEKLLLSHSGFYLCAWSLEGGGSDYTFGSGTRLLVI.

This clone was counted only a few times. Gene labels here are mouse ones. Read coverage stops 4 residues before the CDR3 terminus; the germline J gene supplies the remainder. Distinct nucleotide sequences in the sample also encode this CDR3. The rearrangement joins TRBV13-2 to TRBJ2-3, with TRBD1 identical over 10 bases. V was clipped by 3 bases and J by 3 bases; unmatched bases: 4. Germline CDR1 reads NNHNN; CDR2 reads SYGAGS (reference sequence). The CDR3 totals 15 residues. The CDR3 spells CASGVPGQGAETLYF. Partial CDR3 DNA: TGTGCCAGCGGTGTTCCGGGACAGGGGGCAGAA.

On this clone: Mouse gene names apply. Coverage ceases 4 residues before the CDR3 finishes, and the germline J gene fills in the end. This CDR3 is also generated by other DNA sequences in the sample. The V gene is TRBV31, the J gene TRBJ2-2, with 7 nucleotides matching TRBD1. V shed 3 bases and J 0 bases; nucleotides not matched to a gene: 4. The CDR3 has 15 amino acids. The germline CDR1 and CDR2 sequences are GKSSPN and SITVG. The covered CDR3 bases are TGTGCCTGGAGCCCTGGGACAGCAAACACCGGG. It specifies CAWSPGTANTG. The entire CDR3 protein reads CAWSPGTANTGQLYF.

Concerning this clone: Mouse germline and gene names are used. The DNA read from the CDR3 is TGTGCCAGCAGTGGAGACTGGGGGGGCGCGGAT. The encoded protein is CASSGDWGGAD. The whole CDR3 reads CASSGDWGGADEQYF. The chain recombines TRBV13-1 with TRBJ2-7, with 12 nucleotides matching TRBD2. Read sequence stops 4 residues before the CDR3 end, and the germline J gene provides the missing end. Germline V lookup: CDR1 NSHNY, CDR2 SYGAGN. This CDR3 comprises 15 residues.

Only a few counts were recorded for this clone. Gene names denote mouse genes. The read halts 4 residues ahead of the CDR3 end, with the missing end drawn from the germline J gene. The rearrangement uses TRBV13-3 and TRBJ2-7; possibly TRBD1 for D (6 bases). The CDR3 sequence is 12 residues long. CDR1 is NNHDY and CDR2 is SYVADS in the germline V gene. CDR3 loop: CASSDQGNEQYF. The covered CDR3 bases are TGTGCCAGCAGTGACCAGGGGAAT.

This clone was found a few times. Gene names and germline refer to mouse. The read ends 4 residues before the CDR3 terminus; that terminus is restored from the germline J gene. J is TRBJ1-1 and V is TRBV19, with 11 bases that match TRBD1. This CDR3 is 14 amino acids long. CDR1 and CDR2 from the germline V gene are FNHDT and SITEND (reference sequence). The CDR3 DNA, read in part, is TGTGCCAGCAGCCTCCGGGACAGGGGGGAA. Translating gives CASSLRDRGE. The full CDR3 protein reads CASSLRDRGEEVFF.